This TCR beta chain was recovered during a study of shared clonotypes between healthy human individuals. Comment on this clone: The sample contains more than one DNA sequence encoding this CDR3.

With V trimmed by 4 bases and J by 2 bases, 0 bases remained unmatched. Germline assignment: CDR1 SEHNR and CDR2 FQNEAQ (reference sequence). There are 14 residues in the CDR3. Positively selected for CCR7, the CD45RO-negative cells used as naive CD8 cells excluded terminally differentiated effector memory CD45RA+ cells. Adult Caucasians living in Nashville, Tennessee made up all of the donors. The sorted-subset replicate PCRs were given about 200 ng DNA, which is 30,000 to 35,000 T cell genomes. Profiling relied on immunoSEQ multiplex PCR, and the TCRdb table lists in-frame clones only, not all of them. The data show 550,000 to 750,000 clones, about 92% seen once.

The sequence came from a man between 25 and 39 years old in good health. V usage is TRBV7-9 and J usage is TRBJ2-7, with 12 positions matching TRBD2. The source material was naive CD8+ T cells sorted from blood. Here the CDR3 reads CASSSSGRAYEQYF. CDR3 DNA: TGTGCCAGCAGCTCTAGCGGGAGGGCCTACGAGCAGTACTTC.